This record covers a single T cell receptor (beta chain). This record comes from a study of blood T cell repertoires in COVID-19. In the study overall: Samples came from the United States, Italy and Spain, spanning acute and convalescent COVID-19. T cells, B-cell-depleted T cells, or PBMCs provided the cDNA or gDNA that served as material.

Study processing details: From reference gene primer amplification, estimates of nucleated cell counts were derived. Clones were read by immunoSEQ multiplex PCR, and TCRdb kept only the in-frame ones, dropping some. Clone size and the V and J calls come from that table; the DNA yielded D and trimming. The sample has under 200,000 clones; 84% are singletons. Trimming cost V 3 bases and J 0 bases; bases outside gene matches: 13. The CDR3 is 19 residues long. The V gene's germline CDR1 is LGHNT and CDR2 FRNRAP. The specimen sequenced was peripheral blood. This clonotype was sampled from a man between 18 and 29 years old with active or convalescent COVID-19. The genes are TRBV12-5 and TRBJ2-2, with 7 bases identical to TRBD1. The CDR3 sequence is CASGLRFRLGGANTGELFF. The CDR3 nucleotides read TGTGCTAGTGGTTTAAGGTTCCGATTAGGGGGCGCGAACACCGGGGAGCTGTTTTTT.